The T cell receptor (beta chain) described here comes from a study of blood T cell repertoires in COVID-19. The wider study: The United States, Italy and Spain were the sources of the acute and convalescent COVID-19 samples. Sources were T cells, B-cell-depleted T cells, or PBMCs; the material itself was cDNA or gDNA.

In the source study's methods: Amplification with reference gene primers provided the estimates of nucleated cell counts. The repertoire was sequenced with immunoSEQ multiplex PCR; TCRdb's copy has only in-frame clones and lacks some. V, J and clone size derive from that table, while D and trimming were established from the DNA sequence. The sample has roughly 200,000 clones; roughly 88% are singletons. The sequence was collected from a man between 60 and 75 years old with acute or convalescent COVID-19. Sequencing was performed on peripheral blood.

The chain's CDR3 is CASSVSGVSSYNEQFF. CDR3 nucleotide sequence: TGTGCCAGCAGCGTATCCGGGGTGAGCTCCTACAATGAGCAGTTCTTC. V usage is TRBV9 and J usage is TRBJ2-1; D possibly corresponds to TRBD2 (5 bases). This CDR3 comprises 16 residues. Trimming took off 1 base at V and 0 bases at J, with 11 bases between the two ends. Germline V gene lookup returns CDR1 SGDLS and CDR2 YYNGEE.